Many counts were recorded for the clone carrying this T cell receptor beta chain. Its target is not known. The data were taken from a study of spatial heterogeneity in lung cancer. Findings and limits, study-wide: Tracking of tumor mutation counts was seen in expanded intratumoral alpha and beta TCR counts.

Time point in this sample: sample taken at primary tumor resection. The donor population consisted of 72 patients with untreated, early-stage non-small cell lung cancer. TCRdb ran MiXCR on the 5' RACE reads and lists one entry per CDR3 protein. Of about 100,000 distinct CDR3 sequences listed, approximately 4.7% are singletons. Germline CDR1 is MNHNS and CDR2 is SASEGT. V lost 1 base and J 7 bases, leaving 14 bases between the germline ends. This CDR3 has 14 amino acids. The starting material was lung tumor tissue, obtained at surgery. V usage is TRBV6-1 and J usage is TRBJ2-7; a weak D match, TRBD1 (6 bases). The clonotype originates from a male donor with early-stage non-small cell lung cancer. The chain's CDR3 is CASSEELDRGEQYF. The CDR3 DNA follows: TGTGCCAGCAGTGAAGAGCTGGACAGAGGGGAGCAGTACTTC.